The 24 T cell receptor beta chains below were found in one sample sequenced in a study of shared clonotypes between healthy human individuals. Profiled with immunoSEQ multiplex PCR; TCRdb holds only in-frame clones, not every one. The sample contains over 700,000 clones, roughly 72% of which appear only once. The specimen sequenced was memory CD4+ T cells sorted from blood. Subset noted: CD45RA-negative fraction. Receptors originate from a woman aged 30 to 39 in good health.

The chain combines TRBV30 with TRBJ2-5; D gene unclear. Trimming removed 1 base at V and 7 bases at J, with 4 bases between. The CDR3 length is 10 residues. Germline lookup yields CDR1 GTSNPN and CDR2 SVGIG (reference sequence). This CDR3 reads CAWSGGTQYF. The DNA for the CDR3 is TGTGCCTGGAGTGGGGGGACCCAGTACTTC.

The chain employs TRBV7-2 and TRBJ2-4, with 9 bases that match TRBD2. V shed 5 bases and J 9 bases; nucleotides not matched to a gene: 8. The CDR3 totals 14 residues. Germline V lookup: CDR1 SGHTA, CDR2 FQGNSA. In DNA, the CDR3 is TGTGCCAGCAGCCCCGGACTAGCGTCCATCATTCAGTACTTC. This gives the protein CASSPGLASIIQYF.

The chain combines TRBV19 with TRBJ2-3; the match to TRBD1 covers 8 bases. CDR1 and CDR2 (germline): LNHDA, SQIVND (reference sequence). The CDR3 consists of 16 residues. V lost 5 bases and J lost 3; bases outside the gene matches: 10. CDR3 region: CASSGTTGVLTDTQYF. The CDR3 nucleotides are TGTGCCAGTAGTGGTACGACAGGGGTTCTAACAGATACGCAGTATTTT.

Details on this clone: This sequence is one base from a far larger clone and is likely a read error. The chain combines TRBV7-3 with TRBJ2-1, with 7 bases that match TRBD2. The CDR3 runs to 15 residues. V lost 0 bases, J lost 3 bases, and 2 bases stayed unmatched. The V gene's germline CDR1 is SGHTA and CDR2 FQGTGA. The CDR3 sequence: CASSLTSGFYNEQFF. The DNA of the CDR3 is TGTGCCAGCAGCTTAACTAGCGGGTTCTACAATGAGCAGTTCTTC.

As concerns this clone: In the same sample, other DNA sequences code for this CDR3. The chain uses TRBV5-1 and TRBJ1-2, with no clear D. V was shortened by 5 bases and J by 0 bases, with 8 bases between the two germline ends. The CDR3 is 13 residues long. From germline, CDR1 is SGHRS and CDR2 YFSETQ. CDR3 sequence: CASSGGANYGYTF. The CDR3 DNA follows: TGCGCCAGCAGTGGCGGAGCTAACTATGGCTACACCTTC.

In regard to this clone: This probably arose from a read error, given a far larger clone one base away. The chain is built from TRBV6-6 and TRBJ1-2; 7 bases match TRBD1. Germline V gene lookup returns CDR1 MNHNY and CDR2 SVGAGI (reference sequence). The CDR3 totals 13 residues. CDR3 DNA sequence: TGTGCCAGCAGCCGGGACAGTAACTATGGCGACACCTTC. It yields the protein CASSRDSNYGDTF.

Only a few counts were recorded for this clone. The chain combines TRBV6-4 with TRBJ1-5; D gene unclear. Germline V gene data show CDR1 as MRHNA and CDR2 as SNTAGT. Deletions cut 3 bases from V and 7 bases from J, with 10 bases between. The CDR3 sequence is 13 residues long. The CDR3 loop is CASSDEVGQPQHF. The CDR3 DNA reads TGTGCCAGCAGTGATGAAGTGGGGCAGCCCCAGCATTTT.

This clone was picked up one time. The chain is built from TRBV14 and TRBJ1-1; no firm D call. V was pared by 0 bases and J by 5 bases, with 19 bases between. Germline V CDR1 and CDR2: SGHDN, FVKESK. This CDR3 is built from 17 residues. CDR3: CASSQESRRGTGTEAFF. As DNA, the CDR3 is TGTGCCAGCAGCCAAGAATCCCGACGGGGTACGGGGACTGAAGCTTTCTTT.

In its sample, this clone was seen once. The chain links TRBV18 to TRBJ1-5; TRBD1 matches 8 bases. Germline CDR1 KGHSH, CDR2 LQKENI. The junction had 9 bases not matched to a gene; V was cut back by 5 bases and J by 0 bases. This CDR3 region has 17 residues. DNA for the CDR3: TGTGCCAGCTCATGGGGACAGGCCGATAGTAGCAATCAGCCCCAGCATTTT. It codes for CASSWGQADSSNQPQHF.

V is TRBV5-1 and J is TRBJ2-2; TRBD2 aligns across 12 bases. CDR1 is SGHRS, CDR2 YFSETQ, per germline. V shed 4 bases, J shed 7 bases, and the junction held 8 bases outside the gene matches. This CDR3 comprises 16 residues. The CDR3 DNA is TGCGCCAGCAGCCCGGGACTAGCGGGTACCTTCGGGGAGCTGTTTTTT. Translating gives CASSPGLAGTFGELFF.

This clone has only a few counts. The V and J genes are TRBV30 and TRBJ2-1; TRBD2 matches 8 bases. Germline trimming cut 4 bases from V and 7 bases from J; bases unmatched to any gene: 9. The CDR3 is 14 amino acids. Germline-derived CDR1 and CDR2 are GTSNPN and SVGIG (reference sequence). CDR3 coding DNA: TGTGCCTGGAATCGGGGGGGGCGGTTTAATGAGCAGTTCTTC. This sequence encodes CAWNRGGRFNEQFF.

This clone was counted a few times. The V and J genes are TRBV7-2 and TRBJ2-7; a possible D gene is TRBD1 (6 bases). Per germline, CDR1 SGHTA and CDR2 FQGNSA. Trimming removed 5 bases from V and 6 bases from J, with 23 bases in between. The CDR3 totals 16 residues. CDR3 sequence reads: CASSMGHLLKEFEQYF. CDR3 nucleotide sequence: TGTGCCAGCAGCATGGGACATCTACTGAAGGAATTCGAGCAGTACTTC.

The chain is built from TRBV5-1 and TRBJ1-2; 7 nucleotides match TRBD1. The germline V gene has CDR1 SGHRS and CDR2 YFSETQ. The CDR3 is made up of 13 amino acids. V was clipped by 3 bases and J by 5 bases; unmatched bases: 4. The CDR3 protein is CASSSGQSYGYTF. CDR3 sequence (DNA): TGCGCCAGCAGCTCGGGACAGTCATATGGCTACACCTTC.

This chain uses TRBV7-9 with TRBJ2-1, with 8 bases fitting TRBD2. The V segment lost 1 base and the J segment 4 bases; nucleotides outside the gene matches: 6. The CDR3 length is 16 residues. Germline V gives CDR1 SEHNR, CDR2 FQNEAQ (reference sequence). The DNA for the CDR3 is TGTGCCAGCAGCTTAGTATCCAGCGGGGGATACAATGAGCAGTTCTTC. Its translation is CASSLVSSGGYNEQFF. The variable domain in full, completed from reference TRBV7-9 and TRBJ2-1, reads DTGVSQNPRHKITKRGQNVTFRCDPISEHNRLYWYRQTLGQGPEFLTYFQNEAQLEKSRLLSDRFSAERPKGSFSTLEIQRTEQGDSAMYLCASSLVSSGGYNEQFFGPGTRLTVL.

The chain is built from TRBV2 and TRBJ2-1; D perhaps matches TRBD2 (7 bases). CDR1 is SNHLY and CDR2 is FYNNEI in the germline V gene. The CDR3 covers 13 residues. Between the trimmed V and J ends, which lost 3 bases and 9 bases, there was a span of 12 bases. The chain's CDR3 is CASSDGGGGEQFF. CDR3 nucleotide sequence: TGTGCCAGCAGTGATGGGGGAGGGGGTGAGCAGTTCTTC.

Ten or more counts support this clone. The J gene is TRBJ1-1, the V gene TRBV19, with 10 bases fitting TRBD1. V was clipped by 8 bases and J by 2 bases; unmatched bases: 5. This CDR3 has 14 amino acids. CDR1 LNHDA and CDR2 SQIVND come from the germline V gene (reference sequence). Here the CDR3 DNA reads TGTGCCAGTTACGACAGGGGGCGAAACACTGAAGCTTTCTTT. Its protein product is CASYDRGRNTEAFF.

This clone came up once. This sample also contains other DNA sequences that code for the same CDR3. The V call is TRBV5-1, the J call TRBJ1-1; perhaps TRBD1 as D (5 bases). Germline V gene sequence: CDR1 SGHRS, CDR2 YFSETQ. There are 14 residues in the CDR3. Between the trimmed V and J ends, which lost 4 bases and 1 base, there was a span of 11 bases. CDR3 DNA: TGCGCCAGCAGCCGCACGGGGGGGAACACTGAAGCTTTCTTT. Its translation is CASSRTGGNTEAFF.

The gene calls are TRBV2 and TRBJ1-2; D is ambiguous. This CDR3 region has 13 residues. V lost 4 bases, J lost 2 bases, and 8 bases lay in between. From germline, CDR1 is SNHLY and CDR2 FYNNEI. The CDR3 region is CASSVYINYGYTF. The CDR3 DNA reads as TGTGCCAGCAGTGTATACATCAACTATGGCTACACCTTC.

V and J are TRBV4-1 and TRBJ2-2; 15 bases agree with TRBD2. J was trimmed by 5 bases and V by 1 base; bases with no gene match: 14. This CDR3 has 21 amino acids. Germline V lookup: CDR1 MGHRA, CDR2 YSYEKL. The CDR3 coding sequence is TGCGCCAGCAGCCAAGTCCACCGGACTAGCGGGAGGGCCGGAAAAACCGGGGAGCTGTTTTTT. This encodes CASSQVHRTSGRAGKTGELFF.

The chain links TRBV10-3 to TRBJ1-2; D gene ambiguous. Trimming removed 2 bases at V and 1 base at J, with 14 bases between. The CDR3 covers 16 residues. Germline CDR1 is ENHRY and CDR2 is SYGVKD. Written as DNA, the CDR3 is TGTGCCATCAGTGAGGGAGCAGAAAATTTTAACTATGGCTACACCTTC. Its translation: CAISEGAENFNYGYTF.

The chain is built from TRBV18 and TRBJ2-7; D is uncertain. Germline V gives CDR1 KGHSH, CDR2 LQKENI. The CDR3 has 10 amino acids. With 1 base removed from V and 13 bases from J, the gap between germline ends came to 8 bases. The CDR3 bases are TGTGCCAGCTCACCACATAAGATTTACTTC. It is translated as CASSPHKIYF.

The chain joins TRBV27 to TRBJ1-4; the D gene is possibly TRBD1 (5 bases). CDR3 size: 15 residues. The V end lost 0 bases, the J end lost 7 bases, and 12 bases lay between the germline ends. CDR1 and CDR2 from the germline V gene are MNHEY and SMNVEV (reference sequence). CDR3 bases: TGTGCCAGCAGTTTATCGGTGGCAGGGTTTGAAAAACTGTTTTTT. Protein sequence: CASSLSVAGFEKLFF.

This clone appeared once. A much larger clone differs by one base, so this may be a read error. The chain couples TRBV6-1 to TRBJ1-5; D gene ambiguous. Trimming stripped 6 bases from V and 0 bases from J, with 6 bases between. Germline CDR1 MNHNS, CDR2 SASEGT. The CDR3 covers 13 residues. The CDR3 DNA follows: TGTGCCAGCAGCTTCTATAGCAATCAGCCCCAGCATTTT. Translation gives CASSFYSNQPQHF.

This rearrangement joins TRBV6-5 to TRBJ2-7; no definite D call. Germline-derived CDR1 and CDR2 are MNHEY and SVGAGI. The V and J ends lost 7 bases and 2 bases respectively, with 12 bases between them. The CDR3 sequence is 13 residues long. CDR3 sequence (DNA): TGTGCCAGCAAGAAAAACGAGGCCTACGAGCAGTACTTC. Encoded protein: CASKKNEAYEQYF.